The clone carrying this T cell receptor (beta chain) showed up just a few times. Its antigen remains unknown. The CDR3 is made up of 14 amino acids. Germline values: CDR1 LGHNA, CDR2 YSLEER. The trim removed 8 bases at V and 7 bases at J, leaving 9 bases unmatched. The sample comes from a study of T-cell reconstitution after alpha-beta-depleted transplantation in children. Study-level findings and limits: At one year after transplant, newly produced T cells mostly accounted for T-cell counts and diversity. The origin of high day-60 TCRbeta diversity in some patients lay in surviving recipient T cells and thymic progenitors. The study reportedly traced alpha-beta T cells about two months after transplant to several hundred expanded graft clones.

TCRbeta library preparation incorporated unique molecular identifiers. TCRdb recomputed calls from the PCR reads with MiXCR, one row per CDR3 protein. The sample lists around 140,000 distinct CDR3 sequences; 8.8% were seen once. Specimen: PBMCs, mostly from graft donor cells, collected 180 days after TCRalphabeta/CD19-depleted stem cell transplant. This rearrangement joins TRBV4-3 to TRBJ2-1; 9 nucleotides line up with TRBD1. This TCR was recovered from a female patient under 10 years old who had a stem cell transplant for congenital amegakaryocytic thrombocytopenia, so the T cells may come from the graft donor. CDR3 loop: CASAPGTGWNEQFF. CDR3 DNA: TGCGCCAGCGCCCCCGGGACAGGGTGGAATGAGCAGTTCTTC.